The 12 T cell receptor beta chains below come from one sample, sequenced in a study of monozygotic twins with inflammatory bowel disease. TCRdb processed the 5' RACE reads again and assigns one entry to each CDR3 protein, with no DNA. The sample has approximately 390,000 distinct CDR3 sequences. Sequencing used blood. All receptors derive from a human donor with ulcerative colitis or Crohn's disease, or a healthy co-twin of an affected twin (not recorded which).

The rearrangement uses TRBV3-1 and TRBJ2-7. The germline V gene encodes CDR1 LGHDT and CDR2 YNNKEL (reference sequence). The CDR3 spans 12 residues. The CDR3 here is CASSQSRTEQYF.

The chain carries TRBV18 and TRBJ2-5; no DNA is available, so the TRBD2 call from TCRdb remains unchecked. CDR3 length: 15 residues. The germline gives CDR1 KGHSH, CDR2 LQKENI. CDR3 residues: CASSPTTSGQETQYF.

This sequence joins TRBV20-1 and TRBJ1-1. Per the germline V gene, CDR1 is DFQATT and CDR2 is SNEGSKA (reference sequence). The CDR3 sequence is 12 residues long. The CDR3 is CSALAWNTEAFF.

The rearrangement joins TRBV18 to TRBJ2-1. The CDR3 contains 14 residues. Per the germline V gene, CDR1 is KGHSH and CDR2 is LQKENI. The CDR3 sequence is CASSPLGYFNEQFF.

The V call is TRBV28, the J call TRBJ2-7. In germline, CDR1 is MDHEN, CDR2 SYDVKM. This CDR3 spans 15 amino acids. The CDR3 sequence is CASSLPTGRSYEQYF. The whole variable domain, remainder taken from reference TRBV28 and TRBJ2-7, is DVKVTQSSRYLVKRTGEKVFLECVQDMDHENMFWYRQDPGLGLRLIYFSYDVKMKEKGDIPEGYSVSREKKERFSLILESASTNQTSMYLCASSLPTGRSYEQYFGPGTRLTVT.

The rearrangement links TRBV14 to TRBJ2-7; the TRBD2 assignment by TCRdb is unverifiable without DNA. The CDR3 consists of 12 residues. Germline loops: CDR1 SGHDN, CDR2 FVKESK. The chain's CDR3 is CASSQIGGEQYF.

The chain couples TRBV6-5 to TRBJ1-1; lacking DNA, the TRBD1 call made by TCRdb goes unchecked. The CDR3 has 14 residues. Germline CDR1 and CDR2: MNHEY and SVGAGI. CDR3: CASVKDRAHTEAFF.

CDR3 residues: CASSWGPGGTTNEKLFF. The J gene is TRBJ1-4, the V gene TRBV5-6; TCRdb calls TRBD1, which cannot be checked without DNA. The CDR3 totals 17 residues. CDR1 SGHDT and CDR2 YYEEEE come from the germline V gene.

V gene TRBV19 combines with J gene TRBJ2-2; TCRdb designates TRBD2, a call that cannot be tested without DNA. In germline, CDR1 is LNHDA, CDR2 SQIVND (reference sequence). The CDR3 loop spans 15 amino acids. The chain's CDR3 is CASSIQGGHTGELFF.

CDR3: CASDGTSGTGELFF. This chain connects TRBV19 to TRBJ2-2; TCRdb indicates TRBD2, and absent DNA this call remains unverified. Germline V gene data show CDR1 as LNHDA and CDR2 as SQIVND (reference sequence). This CDR3 comprises 14 residues.

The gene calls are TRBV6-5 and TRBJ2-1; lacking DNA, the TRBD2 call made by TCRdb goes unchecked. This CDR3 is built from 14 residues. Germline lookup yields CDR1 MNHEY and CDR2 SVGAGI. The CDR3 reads CASQLAGGDNEQFF.

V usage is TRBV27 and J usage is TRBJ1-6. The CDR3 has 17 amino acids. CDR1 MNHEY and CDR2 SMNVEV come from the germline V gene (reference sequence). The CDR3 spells CASSYTQSTTGYAPLHF.